This T cell receptor (beta chain) was recovered during a study of shared clonotypes between healthy human individuals. Selected positively for CCR7 and CD45RO-negative, naive CD8 cells excluded terminally differentiated effector memory CD45RA+ cells. The CDR3 sequence is 14 residues long. J was trimmed by 7 bases and V by 3 bases; bases with no gene match: 3. CDR1 is SGHDN, CDR2 FVKESK, per germline. Using immunoSEQ multiplex PCR, the repertoire was profiled, and TCRdb retains in-frame clones only, with some absent. The sample carries millions of clones, over 85% recorded once. Material: naive CD8+ T cells sorted from blood. This receptor was obtained from a man aged 18-30 years in good health. The chain uses TRBV14 and TRBJ1-5; 10 positions agree with TRBD1. The CDR3: CASSQGQGSQPQHF. The CDR3 coding sequence is TGTGCCAGCAGCCAGGGACAGGGGAGCCAGCCCCAGCATTTT.